Each of the 7 T cell receptor beta chains below was sequenced from the same sample in a study of spatial heterogeneity in lung cancer. One entry per CDR3 protein results from TCRdb running MiXCR on the 5' RACE reads. The data contain under 20,000 distinct CDR3 sequences, about a fifth of them singletons. Time point here: sample taken at primary tumor resection. Whole RNA from tumor, nontumor lung or frozen PBMC was sequenced unsorted. The sequenced sample was PBMCs, obtained at surgery. Source of these receptors: a male donor with early-stage non-small cell lung cancer.

This rearrangement joins TRBV5-1 to TRBJ2-3; 10 nucleotides align to TRBD2. The germline CDR1 and CDR2 sequences are SGHRS and YFSETQ. This CDR3 contains 16 residues. V shed 4 bases, J shed 2 bases, and the junction held 7 bases outside the gene matches. CDR3: CASSTSSGGSTDTQYF. Here the CDR3 DNA reads TGCGCCAGCAGCACATCTAGCGGGGGATCCACAGATACGCAGTATTTT.

This clonotype has a handful of counts. CDR3 region: CASSLGDTKAFF. DNA for the CDR3: TGTGCCAGCAGTTTGGGGGATACGAAAGCTTTCTTT. This chain links TRBV12-3 or TRBV12-4 with TRBJ1-1; TRBD1 is a possible D gene (5 bases). Between the trimmed V and J ends, which lost 3 bases and 9 bases, there was a span of 11 bases. This CDR3 has 12 residues.

In DNA form, the CDR3 reads TGTGCCAGCAGCCAAGATCTGGGGACAGGCCAAGAGACCCAGTACTTC. Its translation is CASSQDLGTGQETQYF. This sequence joins TRBV3-1 and TRBJ2-5; 8 bases are shared with TRBD1. Germline CDR1 LGHDT, CDR2 YNNKEL (reference sequence). Germline trimming cut 0 bases from V and 1 base from J; bases unmatched to any gene: 4. The CDR3 consists of 16 residues.

A few counts support this clonotype. The conserved closing phenylalanine or tryptophan is absent in this CDR3, likely reflecting a read error. This sequence joins TRBV6-1 and TRBJ2-5; weak D call: TRBD1 (5 bases). The CDR3 extends over 13 amino acids. Per the germline V gene, CDR1 is MNHNS and CDR2 is SASEGT. With 7 bases removed from V and 2 bases from J, the gap between germline ends came to 11 bases. DNA for the CDR3: TGTGCCAGCAATCCGACAGCTCAAGAGACCCAGTACTCC. It specifies CASNPTAQETQYS.

This clonotype showed up just a few times. The chain couples TRBV5-6 to TRBJ2-7; D is uncertain. Per the germline V gene, CDR1 is SGHDT and CDR2 is YYEEEE. V dropped 4 bases and J dropped 0 bases, with 14 bases sitting between them. CDR3 length: 15 amino acids. Written as DNA, the CDR3 is TGTGCCAGCAGCGCCCAATCTGCGGCCTCCTACGAGCAGTACTTC. Protein sequence: CASSAQSAASYEQYF.

This clonotype was observed a few times. The chain links TRBV10-3 to TRBJ2-3, with TRBD2 matching 10 bases. This CDR3 spans 15 amino acids. The V and J ends lost 10 bases and 0 bases, in that order; junction bases with no gene match: 7. CDR1 is ENHRY, CDR2 SYGVKD, per germline. The CDR3 bases are TGTGCCACCCTTAGCGGGGGGCTTAGCACAGATACGCAGTATTTT. It translates to CATLSGGLSTDTQYF.

This clonotype was found many times. V usage is TRBV7-6 and J usage is TRBJ1-1; D is unresolved. Trimming removed 0 bases from V and 5 bases from J, with 13 bases in between. The CDR3 runs to 15 residues. Germline CDR1 and CDR2: SGHVS and FNYEAQ. CDR3 region: CASSLAQDGITEAFF. The CDR3 coding sequence is TGTGCCAGCAGCTTAGCTCAAGACGGCATAACTGAAGCTTTCTTT.